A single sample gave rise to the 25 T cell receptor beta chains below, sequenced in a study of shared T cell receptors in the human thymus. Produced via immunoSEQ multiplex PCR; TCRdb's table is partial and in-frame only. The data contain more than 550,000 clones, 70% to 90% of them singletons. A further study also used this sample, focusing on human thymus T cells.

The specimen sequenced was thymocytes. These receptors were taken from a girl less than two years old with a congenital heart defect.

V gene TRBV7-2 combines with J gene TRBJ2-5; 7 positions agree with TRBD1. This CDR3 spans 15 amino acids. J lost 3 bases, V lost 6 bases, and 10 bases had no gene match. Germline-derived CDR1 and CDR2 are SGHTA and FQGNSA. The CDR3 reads CASSPGTAQKETQYF. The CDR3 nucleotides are TGTGCCAGCAGTCCCGGGACAGCCCAAAAAGAGACCCAGTACTTC.

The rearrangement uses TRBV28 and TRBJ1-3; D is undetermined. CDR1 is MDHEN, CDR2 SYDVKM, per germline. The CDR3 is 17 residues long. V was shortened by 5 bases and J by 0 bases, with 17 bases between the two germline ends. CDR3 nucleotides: TGTGCCAGCAGTCACGGGAAACAGATAAACTCTGGAAACACCATATATTTT. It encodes CASSHGKQINSGNTIYF.

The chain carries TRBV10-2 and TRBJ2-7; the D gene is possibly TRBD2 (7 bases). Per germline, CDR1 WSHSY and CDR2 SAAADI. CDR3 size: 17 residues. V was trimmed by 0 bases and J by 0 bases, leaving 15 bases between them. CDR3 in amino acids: CASSESRGGGSSYEQYF. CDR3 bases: TGCGCCAGCAGTGAGTCCCGGGGAGGGGGAAGCTCCTACGAGCAGTACTTC.

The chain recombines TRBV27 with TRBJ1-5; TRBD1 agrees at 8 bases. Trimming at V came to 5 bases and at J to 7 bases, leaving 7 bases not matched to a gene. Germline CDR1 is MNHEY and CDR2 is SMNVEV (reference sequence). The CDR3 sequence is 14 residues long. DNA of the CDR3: TGTGCCAGCAGTCCTCAGGGGGCAAGGCAGCCCCAGCATTTT. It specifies CASSPQGARQPQHF.

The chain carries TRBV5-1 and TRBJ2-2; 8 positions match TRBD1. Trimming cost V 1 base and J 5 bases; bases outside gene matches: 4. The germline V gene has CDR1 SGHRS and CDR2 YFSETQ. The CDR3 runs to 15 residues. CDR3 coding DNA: TGCGCCAGCAGCTTGTCTGACAGGGGAACCGGGGAGCTGTTTTTT. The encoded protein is CASSLSDRGTGELFF.

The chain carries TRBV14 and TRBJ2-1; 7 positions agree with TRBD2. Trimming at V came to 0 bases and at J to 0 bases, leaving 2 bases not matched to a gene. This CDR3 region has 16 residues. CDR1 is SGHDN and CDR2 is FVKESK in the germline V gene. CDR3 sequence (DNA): TGTGCCAGCAGCCAAGAGGGGGGGAGCTCCTACAATGAGCAGTTCTTC. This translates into CASSQEGGSSYNEQFF.

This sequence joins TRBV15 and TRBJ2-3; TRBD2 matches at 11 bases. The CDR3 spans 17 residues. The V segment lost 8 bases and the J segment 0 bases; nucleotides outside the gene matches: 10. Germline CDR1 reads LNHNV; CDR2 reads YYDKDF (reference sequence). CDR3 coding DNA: TGTGCCACCTTACCGATAGCGGGGGGGCCTAGCACAGATACGCAGTATTTT. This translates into CATLPIAGGPSTDTQYF.

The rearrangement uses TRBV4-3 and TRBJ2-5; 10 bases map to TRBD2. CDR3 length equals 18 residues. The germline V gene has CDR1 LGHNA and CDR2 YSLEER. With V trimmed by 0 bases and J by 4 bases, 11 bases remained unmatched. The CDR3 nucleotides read TGCGCCAGCAGCCAAGATGTAAGCGGGGGGGCCCGGGGAGAGACCCAGTACTTC. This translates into CASSQDVSGGARGETQYF.

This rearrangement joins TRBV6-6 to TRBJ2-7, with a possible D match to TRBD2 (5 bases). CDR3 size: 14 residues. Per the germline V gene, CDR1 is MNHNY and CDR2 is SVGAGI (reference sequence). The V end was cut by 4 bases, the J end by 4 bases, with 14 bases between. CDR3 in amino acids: CASSSPGGLYEQYF. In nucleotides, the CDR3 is TGTGCCAGCAGTTCCCCCGGAGGTTTGTACGAGCAGTACTTC.

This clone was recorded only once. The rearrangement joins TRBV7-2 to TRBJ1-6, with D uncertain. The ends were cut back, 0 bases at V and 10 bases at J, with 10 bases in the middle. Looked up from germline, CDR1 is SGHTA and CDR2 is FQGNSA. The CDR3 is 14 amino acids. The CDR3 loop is CASSLALFESPLHF. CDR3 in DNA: TGTGCCAGCAGCTTAGCATTATTTGAGTCACCCCTCCACTTT.

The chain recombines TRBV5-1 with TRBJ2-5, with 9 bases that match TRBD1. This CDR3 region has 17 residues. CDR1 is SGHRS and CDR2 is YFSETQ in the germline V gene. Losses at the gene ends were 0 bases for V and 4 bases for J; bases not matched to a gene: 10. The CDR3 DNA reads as TGCGCCAGCAGCTTGGTAGCAGCGCTGACAGGGGGAGAGACCCAGTACTTC. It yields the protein CASSLVAALTGGETQYF. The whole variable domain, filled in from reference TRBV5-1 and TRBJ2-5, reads KAGVTQTPRYLIKTRGQQVTLSCSPISGHRSVSWYQQTPGQGLQFLFEYFSETQRNKGNFPGRFSGRQFSNSRSEMNVSTLELGDSALYLCASSLVAALTGGETQYFGPGTRLLVL.

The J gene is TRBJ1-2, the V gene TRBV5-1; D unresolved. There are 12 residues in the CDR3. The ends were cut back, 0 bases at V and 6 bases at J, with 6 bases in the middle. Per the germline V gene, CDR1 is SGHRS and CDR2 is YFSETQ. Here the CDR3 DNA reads TGCGCCAGCAGCTTGGATCTAGATGGCTACACCTTC. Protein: CASSLDLDGYTF.

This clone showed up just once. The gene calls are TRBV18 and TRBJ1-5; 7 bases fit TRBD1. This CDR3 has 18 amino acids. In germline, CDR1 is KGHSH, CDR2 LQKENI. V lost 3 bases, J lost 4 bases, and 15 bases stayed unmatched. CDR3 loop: CASSPGRGFPIGNQPQHF. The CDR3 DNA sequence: TGTGCCAGCTCACCGGGCAGGGGGTTCCCCATCGGGAATCAGCCCCAGCATTTT.

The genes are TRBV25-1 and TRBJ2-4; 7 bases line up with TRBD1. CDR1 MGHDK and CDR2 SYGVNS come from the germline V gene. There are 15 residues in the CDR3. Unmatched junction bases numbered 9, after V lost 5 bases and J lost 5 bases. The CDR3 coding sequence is TGTGCCAGCAGTATTACAGGGGACCCTGAAAACATTCAGTACTTC. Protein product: CASSITGDPENIQYF.

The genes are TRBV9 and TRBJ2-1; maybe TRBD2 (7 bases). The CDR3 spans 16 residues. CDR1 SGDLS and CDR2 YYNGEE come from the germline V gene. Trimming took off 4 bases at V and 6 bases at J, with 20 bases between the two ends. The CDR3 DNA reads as TGTGCCAGCAGCCCGATGGGGGGGGCTTCCCTCAATGAGCAGTTCTTC. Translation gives CASSPMGGASLNEQFF.

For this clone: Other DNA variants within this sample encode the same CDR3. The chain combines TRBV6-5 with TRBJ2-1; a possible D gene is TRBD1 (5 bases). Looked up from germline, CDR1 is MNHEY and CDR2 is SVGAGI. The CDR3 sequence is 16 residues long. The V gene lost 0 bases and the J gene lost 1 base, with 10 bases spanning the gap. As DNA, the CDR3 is TGTGCCAGCAGTTACTCAGGGGCCGGGTCCTACAATGAGCAGTTCTTC. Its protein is CASSYSGAGSYNEQFF.

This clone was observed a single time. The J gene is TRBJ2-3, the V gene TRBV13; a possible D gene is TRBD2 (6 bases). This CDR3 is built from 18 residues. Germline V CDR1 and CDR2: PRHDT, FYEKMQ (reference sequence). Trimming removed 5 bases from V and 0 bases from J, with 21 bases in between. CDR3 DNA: TGTGCCAGCAGCCCTCCGTTCGGGGGACGTACTAGCACAGATACGCAGTATTTT. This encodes CASSPPFGGRTSTDTQYF. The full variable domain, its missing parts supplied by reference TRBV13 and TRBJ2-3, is AAGVIQSPRHLIKEKRETATLKCYPIPRHDTVYWYQQGPGQDPQFLISFYEKMQSDKGSIPDRFSAQQFSDYHSELNMSSLELGDSALYFCASSPPFGGRTSTDTQYFGPGTRLTVL.

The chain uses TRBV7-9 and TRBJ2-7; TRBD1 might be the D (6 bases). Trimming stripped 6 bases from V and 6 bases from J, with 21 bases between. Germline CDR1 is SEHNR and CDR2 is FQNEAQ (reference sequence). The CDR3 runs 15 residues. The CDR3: CASSKNRVKPSEQYF. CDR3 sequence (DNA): TGTGCCAGCAGTAAAAACAGGGTCAAGCCGAGCGAGCAGTACTTC.

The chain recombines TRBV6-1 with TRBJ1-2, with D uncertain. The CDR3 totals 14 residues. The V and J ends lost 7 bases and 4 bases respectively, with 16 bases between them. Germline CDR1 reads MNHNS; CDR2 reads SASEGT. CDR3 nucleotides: TGTGCCAGCATTATCGTTGGCAGGCCCTATGGCTACACCTTC. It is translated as CASIIVGRPYGYTF.

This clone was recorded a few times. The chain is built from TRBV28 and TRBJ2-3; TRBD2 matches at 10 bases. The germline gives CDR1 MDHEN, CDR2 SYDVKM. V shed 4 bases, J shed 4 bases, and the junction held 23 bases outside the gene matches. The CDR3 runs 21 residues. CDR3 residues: CASSSPPLAGAFSPASDTQYF. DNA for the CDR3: TGTGCCAGCAGTTCCCCCCCGCTAGCGGGGGCGTTTTCCCCCGCCTCAGATACGCAGTATTTT.

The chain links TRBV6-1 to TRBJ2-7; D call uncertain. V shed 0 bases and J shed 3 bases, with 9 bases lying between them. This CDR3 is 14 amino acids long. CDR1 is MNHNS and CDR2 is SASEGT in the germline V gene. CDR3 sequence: CASSEALLSYEQYF. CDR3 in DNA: TGTGCCAGCAGTGAAGCGCTTCTTAGCTACGAGCAGTACTTC.

The CDR3 DNA is TGCGCCAGCAGCCAAGCAAGCGACAGGGCAGATACGCAGTATTTT. Protein: CASSQASDRADTQYF. The chain recombines TRBV4-1 with TRBJ2-3; 7 positions match TRBD1. The CDR3 is 15 residues long. V was pared by 1 base and J by 4 bases, with 5 bases of the junction left unmatched. Looked up from germline, CDR1 is MGHRA and CDR2 is YSYEKL.

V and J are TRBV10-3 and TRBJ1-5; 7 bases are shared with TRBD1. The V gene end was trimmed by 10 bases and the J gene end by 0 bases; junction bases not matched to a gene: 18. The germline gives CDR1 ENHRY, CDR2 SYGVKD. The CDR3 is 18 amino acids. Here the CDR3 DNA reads TGTGCCACCCGGCAGGGGGTCGACTATGGTTATAGCAATCAGCCCCAGCATTTT. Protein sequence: CATRQGVDYGYSNQPQHF.

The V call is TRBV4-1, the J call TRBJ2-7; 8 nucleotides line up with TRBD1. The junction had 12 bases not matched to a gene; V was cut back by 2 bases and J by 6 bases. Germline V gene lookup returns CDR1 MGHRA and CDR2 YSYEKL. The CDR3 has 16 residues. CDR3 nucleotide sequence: TGCGCCAGCAGCCAACACCTCCGGGACAGGTGCTCCGAGCAGTACTTC. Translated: CASSQHLRDRCSEQYF.

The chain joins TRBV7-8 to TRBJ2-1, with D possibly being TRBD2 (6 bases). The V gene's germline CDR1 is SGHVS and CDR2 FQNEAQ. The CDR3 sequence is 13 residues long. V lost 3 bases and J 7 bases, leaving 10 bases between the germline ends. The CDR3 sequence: CASSLTEGNEQFF. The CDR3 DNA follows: TGTGCCAGCAGCTTGACGGAGGGAAATGAGCAGTTCTTC.